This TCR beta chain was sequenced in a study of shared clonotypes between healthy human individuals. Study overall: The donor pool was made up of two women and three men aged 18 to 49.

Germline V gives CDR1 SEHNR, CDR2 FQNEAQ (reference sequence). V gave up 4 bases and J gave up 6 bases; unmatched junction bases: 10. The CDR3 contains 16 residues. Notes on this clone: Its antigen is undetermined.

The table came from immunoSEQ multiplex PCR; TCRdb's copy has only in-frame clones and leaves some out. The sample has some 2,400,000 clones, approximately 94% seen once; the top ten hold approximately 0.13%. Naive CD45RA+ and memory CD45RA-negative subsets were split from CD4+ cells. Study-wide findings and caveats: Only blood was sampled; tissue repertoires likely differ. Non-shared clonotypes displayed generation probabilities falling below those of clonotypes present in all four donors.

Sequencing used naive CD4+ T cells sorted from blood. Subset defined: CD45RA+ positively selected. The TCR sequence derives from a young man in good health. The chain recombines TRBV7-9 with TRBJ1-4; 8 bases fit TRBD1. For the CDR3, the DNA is TGTGCCAGCAGCTCACCCGGGACAGGAATTTATGAAAAACTGTTTTTT. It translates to CASSSPGTGIYEKLFF. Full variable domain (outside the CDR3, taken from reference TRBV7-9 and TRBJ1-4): DTGVSQNPRHKITKRGQNVTFRCDPISEHNRLYWYRQTLGQGPEFLTYFQNEAQLEKSRLLSDRFSAERPKGSFSTLEIQRTEQGDSAMYLCASSSPGTGIYEKLFFGSGTQLSVL.